The sequence of this T cell receptor (beta chain) was determined in a study of shared clonotypes between healthy human individuals. Looking at the study overall: CD8 memory received one plate per donor, CD8 naive two, CD4 memory three and CD4 naive three.

Of note for this clone: What it binds is not known. Within the sample, other DNA sequences also encode this same CDR3.

The test was conducted at deep level. Assay used: immunoSEQ multiplex PCR; TCRdb lists only in-frame clones, some missing. The table shows some 2,400,000 clones, with 95% occurring only once. Points from the study as a whole: Naive subsets typically showed greater estimated richness than memory subsets.

The origin of this receptor is a man between 18 and 29 years old in good health. The sample was naive CD4+ T cells sorted from blood. Subset noted: CD45RA+ positively selected.

CDR3 coding DNA: TGCGCCAGCAGTGAGGGGGGGCGCGACAATCAGCCCCAGCATTTT. Protein sequence: CASSEGGRDNQPQHF. The genes are TRBV10-2 and TRBJ1-5, with a possible D match to TRBD1 (6 bases). This CDR3 comprises 15 residues. Germline V gene sequence: CDR1 WSHSY, CDR2 SAAADI. The V end lost 2 bases, the J end lost 3 bases, and 11 bases lay between the germline ends.